This T cell receptor (beta chain) was profiled in a study of control samples from healthy donors and cancer patients. CDR3 length: 14 amino acids. With 6 bases clipped from V and 5 bases from J, the junction kept 5 bases outside the gene matches. Germline CDR1 SNHLY, CDR2 FYNNEI. TCRdb's copy holds only in-frame clones and misses some; the assay was immunoSEQ multiplex PCR. The sample holds tens of thousands of clones, approximately 94% seen once. The V call is TRBV2, the J call TRBJ2-2; 8 bases agree with TRBD1. This sequence was found in a man between 60 and 75 years old in good health. The sample comprised blood. CDR3 sequence reads: CASRPRTGTGELFF. DNA for the CDR3: TGTGCCAGCAGACCGAGGACAGGGACCGGGGAGCTGTTTTTT.